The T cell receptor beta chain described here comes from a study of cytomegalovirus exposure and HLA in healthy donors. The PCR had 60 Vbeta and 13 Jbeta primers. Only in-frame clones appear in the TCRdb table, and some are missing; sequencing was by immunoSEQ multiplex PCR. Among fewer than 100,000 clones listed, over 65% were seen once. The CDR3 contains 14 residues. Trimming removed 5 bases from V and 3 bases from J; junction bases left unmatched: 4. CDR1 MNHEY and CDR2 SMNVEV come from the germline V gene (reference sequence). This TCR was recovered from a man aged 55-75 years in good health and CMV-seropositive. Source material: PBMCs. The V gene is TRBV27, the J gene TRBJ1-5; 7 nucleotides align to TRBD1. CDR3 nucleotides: TGTGCCAGCAGTCGGGGGACAGCCAATCAGCCCCAGCATTTT. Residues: CASSRGTANQPQHF.